This record looks at one TCR beta chain sequence and its context. There are 19 residues in the CDR3. Germline V gene lookup returns CDR1 SGHTS and CDR2 YDEGEE. V gave up 1 base and J gave up 2 bases, with 24 bases separating them. This specimen comes from a study of blood T cell repertoires in COVID-19. On the study more broadly: Researchers got acute and convalescent COVID-19 samples from the United States, Italy and Spain. PBMCs, B-cell-depleted T cells, or T cells provided the cDNA or gDNA that made up the material.

Authors' data handling: Reference gene primer amplification gave nucleated cell count estimates. Assay used: immunoSEQ multiplex PCR; TCRdb lists only in-frame clones, some missing. That table furnishes V, J and clone size, whereas the DNA furnished D and trimming. The data contain about 160,000 clones, 85% to 95% of them singletons. The specimen sequenced was peripheral blood. The sequence was collected from a woman in her forties or fifties with acute or convalescent COVID-19. The chain couples TRBV5-8 to TRBJ2-5; the D gene is possibly TRBD1 (5 bases). This CDR3 reads CASSLPSGQGRGWQETQYF. Written as DNA, the CDR3 is TGTGCCAGCAGCTTGCCCTCGGGCCAGGGAAGGGGATGGCAAGAGACCCAGTACTTC. The full variable domain, rest sourced from reference TRBV5-8 and TRBJ2-5, is EAGVTQSPTHLIKTRGQQATLRCSPISGHTSVYWYQQALGLGLQFLLWYDEGEERNRGNFPPRFSGRQFPNYSSELNVNALELEDSALYLCASSLPSGQGRGWQETQYFGPGTRLLVL.